The rows below give T cell receptor beta chains drawn from one sample of a study of neoadjuvant anti-PD-1 for oral cavity cancer. Assay used: immunoSEQ multiplex PCR; TCRdb lists only in-frame clones, some missing. The sample lists under 20,000 clones; roughly 70% were seen once. The sample here was PBMCs, taken before nivolumab (anti-PD-1) treatment. The receptors were gathered from a person aged 40 to 85 with oral cavity squamous cell carcinoma. Both conserved end residues are part of each CDR3. Each record gives: J gene, V gene, clone size, D gene, CDR3 DNA, CDR3 protein. The D gene is left open where the match is weak. For some rows the clone size is stated as once, few or many, or as a class when expanded; others skip it.

TRBJ1-1 | TRBV5-1 | - | - | TGCGCCAGCAGCTTGGAACAGCTGAACACTGAAGCTTTCTTT | CASSLEQLNTEAFF
TRBJ1-4 | TRBV7-9 | - | TRBD1 | TGTGCCAGCAGCAGACCACAGGGGCTAACTAATGAAAAACTGTTTTTT | CASSRPQGLTNEKLFF
TRBJ2-6 | TRBV27 | - | - | TGTGCCAGCAGTTTATTTACGAGGACTGGGGCCAACGTCCTGACTTTC | CASSLFTRTGANVLTF
TRBJ2-2 | TRBV27 | - | - | TGTGCCAGCAGTTTAGATGCCGGGGAGCTGTTTTTT | CASSLDAGELFF
TRBJ2-7 | TRBV7-9 | few | - | TGTGCCAGCAGCGGAGGACACTACGAGCAGTACTTC | CASSGGHYEQYF
TRBJ2-6 | TRBV7-3 | - | - | TGTGCCAGCAGCTTAACGACTTCTGGGGCCAACGTCCTGACTTTC | CASSLTTSGANVLTF
TRBJ2-7 | TRBV27 | - | TRBD2 | TGTGCCAGCAGTTTAAGGGCGGGAGGGCTCTACGAGCAGTACTTC | CASSLRAGGLYEQYF
TRBJ2-7 | TRBV7-9 | - | TRBD1 | TGTGCCAGCAGCAGGGGACAGGGTGGTTACTACGAGCAGTACTTC | CASSRGQGGYYEQYF
TRBJ2-3 | TRBV5-4 | - | TRBD1 | TGTGCCAGCAGCAGGGGACAGAGCACAGATACGCAGTATTTT | CASSRGQSTDTQYF
TRBJ2-3 | TRBV29-1 | - | TRBD2 | TGCAGCTTCCTAGGACTAGCAACAGATACGCAGTATTTT | CSFLGLATDTQYF
TRBJ2-3 | TRBV28 | - | - | TGTGCCAGCAGTTTAATAGGCCTTGCAGATACGCAGTATTTT | CASSLIGLADTQYF
TRBJ1-5 | TRBV10-2 | once | TRBD1 | TGCGCCAGCACCGACAGGGGTAATCAGCCCCAGCATTTT | CASTDRGNQPQHF
TRBJ2-2 | TRBV10-3 | few | - | TGTGCCATCAGTGATCGTATTTCCCGACAGGAGGGGAACACCGGGGAGCTGTTTTTT | CAISDRISRQEGNTGELFF
TRBJ2-5 | TRBV19 | few | TRBD1 | TGTGCCAGTAGTGAAAGACAGGGGTCCGGGGAGACCCAGTACTTC | CASSERQGSGETQYF
TRBJ2-1 | TRBV5-1 | - | TRBD1 | TGCGCCAGCAGCTTGGCCGGTGTCAGGGGGACAAGCTACAATGAGCAGTTCTTC | CASSLAGVRGTSYNEQFF
TRBJ2-3 | TRBV6-1 | once | - | TGTGCCAGCCAAGAGGCAGGTCCTCACACAGATACGCAGTATTTT | CASQEAGPHTDTQYF
TRBJ1-1 | TRBV4-2 | - | - | TGTGCCAGCAGCCAACCGGTCCAGACAGGCGACGATGAAGCTTTCTTT | CASSQPVQTGDDEAFF
TRBJ1-2 | TRBV19 | few | TRBD1 | TGTGCCAGTCACCCGACAGGGACGAACTATGGCTACACCTTC | CASHPTGTNYGYTF
TRBJ2-5 | TRBV19 | - | - | TGTGCCAGTAGTATCCCCGGGGCGGAGACCCAGTACTTC | CASSIPGAETQYF
TRBJ1-2 | TRBV28 | - | - | TGTGCCAGCAGTTTATGGAGAGATGGCTACACCTTC | CASSLWRDGYTF
TRBJ2-7 | TRBV7-8 | - | TRBD1 | TGTGCCAGCAGCTTAGTAGGGGGGGACAGGGGGCCGACCTACGAGCAGTACTTC | CASSLVGGDRGPTYEQYF
TRBJ2-3 | TRBV6-5 | few | - | TGTGCCAGCAGTGCGTCAGCGGATACGCAGTATTTT | CASSASADTQYF
TRBJ1-1 | TRBV10-3 | - | - | TGTGCCATCAGTGAGGGACAGAAGAACACTGAAGCTTTCTTT | CAISEGQKNTEAFF
TRBJ1-5 | TRBV28 | once | - | TGTGCCAGCAGTTTGCCCAGCAATCAGCCCCAGCATTTT | CASSLPSNQPQHF